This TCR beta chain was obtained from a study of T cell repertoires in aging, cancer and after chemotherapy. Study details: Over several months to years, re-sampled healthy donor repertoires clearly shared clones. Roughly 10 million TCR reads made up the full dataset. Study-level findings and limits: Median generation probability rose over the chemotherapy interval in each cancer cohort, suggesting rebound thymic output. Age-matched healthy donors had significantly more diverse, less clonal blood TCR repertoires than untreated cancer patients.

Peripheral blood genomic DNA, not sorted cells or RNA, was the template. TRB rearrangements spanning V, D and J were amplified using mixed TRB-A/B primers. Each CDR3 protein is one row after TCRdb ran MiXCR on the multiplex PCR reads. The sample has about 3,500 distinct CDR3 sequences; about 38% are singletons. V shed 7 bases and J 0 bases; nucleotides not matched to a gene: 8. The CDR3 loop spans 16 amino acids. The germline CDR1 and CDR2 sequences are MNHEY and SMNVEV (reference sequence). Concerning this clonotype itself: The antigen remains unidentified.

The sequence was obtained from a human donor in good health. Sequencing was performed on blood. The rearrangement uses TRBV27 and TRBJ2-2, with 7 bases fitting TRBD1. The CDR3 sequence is CASNLYRGTNTGELFF. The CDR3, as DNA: TGTGCCAGCAACCTATACAGGGGTACGAACACCGGGGAGCTGTTTTTT.